This T cell receptor beta chain stems from a study of CXCR3-negative and CXCR3-positive naive CD8 T cells. CDR3 length: 16 residues. Germline CDR1 reads MNHNS; CDR2 reads SASEGT. Whole-study results and caveats: Naive subsets did not differ in surface CD5, and the authors estimated TCR strength using properties of the TRB CDR3.

UMI-tagged TRB cDNA libraries were built via 5' RACE. TCRdb re-called the 5' RACE reads; every CDR3 protein appears as one record, without DNA. The sample spans over 100,000 distinct CDR3 sequences; the ten largest clones claim 0.45% to 0.6%. Worth noting for this clonotype: Its antigen is unknown.

This chain connects TRBV6-1 to TRBJ1-6; TCRdb designates TRBD1, a call that cannot be tested without DNA. The source material was naive CXCR3- CD8+ T cells from blood. Subset noted: CD45RO-CCR7+CD27+CD95- naive CD8+ T cells lacking CXCR3 (TNR3-). The sequence was obtained from a human donor in good health. Some clones in this sample may be carry-over from other donors' samples. CDR3 sequence: CASSDFLGQGGSPLHF.